This TCR beta chain was captured in a study of shared T cell receptors in the human thymus. This clone was observed a few times. The repertoire was sequenced with immunoSEQ multiplex PCR; TCRdb's copy has only in-frame clones and lacks some. The table has 720,000 or so clones, 75% to 90% seen once. The sample also formed part of further work on human thymus T cells. In that study: Corrective surgery for congenital heart defects was being performed on the healthy Finnish infants who served as donors. Corrective cardiac operations yielded the resected thymus tissue. Related research described strongly overlapping thymic repertoires in unrelated people.

The sequencing input was thymocytes. This receptor was obtained from a girl less than two years old with a congenital heart defect.

The CDR3 DNA is TGTGCCTACTCGCCCAGGGCCCGCTATGGCTACACCTTC. It is translated as CAYSPRARYGYTF. V is TRBV30 and J is TRBJ1-2, with a tentative D call TRBD1 (5 bases). The CDR3 is 13 amino acids. The germline gives CDR1 GTSNPN, CDR2 SVGIG (reference sequence). Trimming removed 7 bases at V and 4 bases at J, with 16 bases between. Filled out from reference TRBV30 and TRBJ1-2, the complete variable domain reads SQTIHQWPATLVQPVGSPLSLECTVEGTSNPNLYWYRQAAGRGLQLLFYSVGIGQISSEVPQNLSASRPQDRQFILSSKKLLLSDSGFYLCAYSPRARYGYTFGSGTRLTVV.